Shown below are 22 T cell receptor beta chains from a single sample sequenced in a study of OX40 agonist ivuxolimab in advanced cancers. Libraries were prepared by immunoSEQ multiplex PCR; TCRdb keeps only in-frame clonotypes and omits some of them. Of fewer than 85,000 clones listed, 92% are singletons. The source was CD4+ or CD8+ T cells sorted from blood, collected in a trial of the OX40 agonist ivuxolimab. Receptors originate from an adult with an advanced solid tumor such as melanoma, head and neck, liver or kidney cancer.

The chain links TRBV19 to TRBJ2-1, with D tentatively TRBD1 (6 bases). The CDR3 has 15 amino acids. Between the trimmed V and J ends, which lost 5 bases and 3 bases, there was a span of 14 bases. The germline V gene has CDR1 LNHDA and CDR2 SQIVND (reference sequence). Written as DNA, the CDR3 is TGTGCCAGTAGTGCCGGGACATTGTTCTACAATGAGCAGTTCTTC. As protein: CASSAGTLFYNEQFF.

As DNA, the CDR3 is TGTGCCAGCAGCTTACAGGGGGTACCCTACGAGCAGTACTTC. It is translated as CASSLQGVPYEQYF. V and J are TRBV27 and TRBJ2-7; the match to TRBD1 covers 8 bases. After removal of 6 bases from V and 2 bases from J, the junction contained 6 bases not matched to a gene. Germline assignment: CDR1 MNHEY and CDR2 SMNVEV (reference sequence). This CDR3 is built from 14 residues.

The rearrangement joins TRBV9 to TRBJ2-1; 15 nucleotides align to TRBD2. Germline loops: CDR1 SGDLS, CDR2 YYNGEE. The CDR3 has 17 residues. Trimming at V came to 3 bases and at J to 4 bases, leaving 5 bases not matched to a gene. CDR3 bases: TGTGCCAGCAGCGGCCGAGGGACTAGCGGGGGGTACAATGAGCAGTTCTTC. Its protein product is CASSGRGTSGGYNEQFF. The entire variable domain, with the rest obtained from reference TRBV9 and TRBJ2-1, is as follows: DSGVTQTPKHLITATGQRVTLRCSPRSGDLSVYWYQQSLDQGLQFLIQYYNGEERAKGNILERFSAQQFPDLHSELNLSSLELGDSALYFCASSGRGTSGGYNEQFFGPGTRLTVL.

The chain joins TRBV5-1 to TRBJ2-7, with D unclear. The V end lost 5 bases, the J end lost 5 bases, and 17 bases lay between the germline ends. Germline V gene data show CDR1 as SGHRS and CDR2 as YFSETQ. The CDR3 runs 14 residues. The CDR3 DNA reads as TGCGCCAGCAGACCGCAACAGTACTTCGACGAGCAGTACTTC. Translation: CASRPQQYFDEQYF.

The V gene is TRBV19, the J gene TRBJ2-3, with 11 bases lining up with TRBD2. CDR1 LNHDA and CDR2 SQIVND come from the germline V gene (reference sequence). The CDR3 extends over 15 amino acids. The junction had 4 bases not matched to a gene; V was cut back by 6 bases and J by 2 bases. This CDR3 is CASRTSGGNTDTQYF. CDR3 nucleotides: TGTGCCAGTAGAACTAGCGGGGGAAACACAGATACGCAGTATTTT.

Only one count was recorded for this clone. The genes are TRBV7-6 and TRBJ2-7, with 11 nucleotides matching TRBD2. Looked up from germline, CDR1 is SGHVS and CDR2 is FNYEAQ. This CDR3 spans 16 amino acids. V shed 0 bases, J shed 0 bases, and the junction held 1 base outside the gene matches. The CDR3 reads CASSLAGLAGSYEQYF. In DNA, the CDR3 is TGTGCCAGCAGCTTAGCCGGACTAGCGGGCTCCTACGAGCAGTACTTC.

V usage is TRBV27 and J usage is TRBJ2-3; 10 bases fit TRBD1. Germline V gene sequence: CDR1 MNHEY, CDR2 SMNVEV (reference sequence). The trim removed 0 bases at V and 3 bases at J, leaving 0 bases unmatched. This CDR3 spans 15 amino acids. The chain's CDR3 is CASSLSGQGTDTQYF. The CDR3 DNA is TGTGCCAGCAGTTTATCGGGACAGGGGACAGATACGCAGTATTTT.

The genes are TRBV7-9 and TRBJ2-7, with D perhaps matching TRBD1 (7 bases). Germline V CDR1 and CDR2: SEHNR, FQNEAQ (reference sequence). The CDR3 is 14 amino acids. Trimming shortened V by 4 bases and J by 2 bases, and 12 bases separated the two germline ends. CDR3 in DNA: TGTGCCAGCAGCTCCGGAGGGACAGCCTACGAGCAGTACTTC. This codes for CASSSGGTAYEQYF.

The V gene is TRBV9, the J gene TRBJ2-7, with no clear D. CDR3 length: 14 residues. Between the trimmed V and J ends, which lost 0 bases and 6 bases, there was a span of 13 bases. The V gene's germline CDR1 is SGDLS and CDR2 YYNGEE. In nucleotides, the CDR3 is TGTGCCAGCAGCGTAGAGGTAACACCATTCGAGCAGTACTTC. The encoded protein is CASSVEVTPFEQYF.

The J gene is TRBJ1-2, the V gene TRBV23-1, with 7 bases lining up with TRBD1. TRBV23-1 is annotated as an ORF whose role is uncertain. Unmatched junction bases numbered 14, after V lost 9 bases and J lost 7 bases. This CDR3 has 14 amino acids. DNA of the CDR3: TGCGCCAGTGGTACATTGGGACAGCGGTGTGGCTACACCTTC. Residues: CASGTLGQRCGYTF.

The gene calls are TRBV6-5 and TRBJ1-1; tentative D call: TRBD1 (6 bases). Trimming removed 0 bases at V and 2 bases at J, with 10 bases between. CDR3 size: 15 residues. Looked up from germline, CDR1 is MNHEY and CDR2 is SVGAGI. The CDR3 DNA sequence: TGTGCCAGCAGTTACTCCTTAGGGGGAAACACTGAAGCTTTCTTT. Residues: CASSYSLGGNTEAFF.

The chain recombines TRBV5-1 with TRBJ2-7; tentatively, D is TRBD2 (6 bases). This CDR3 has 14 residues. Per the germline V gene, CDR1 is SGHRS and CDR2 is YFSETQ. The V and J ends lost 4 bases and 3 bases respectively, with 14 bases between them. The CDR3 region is CASSPHSGFYEQYF. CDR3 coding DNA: TGCGCCAGCAGCCCTCATAGCGGTTTCTACGAGCAGTACTTC.

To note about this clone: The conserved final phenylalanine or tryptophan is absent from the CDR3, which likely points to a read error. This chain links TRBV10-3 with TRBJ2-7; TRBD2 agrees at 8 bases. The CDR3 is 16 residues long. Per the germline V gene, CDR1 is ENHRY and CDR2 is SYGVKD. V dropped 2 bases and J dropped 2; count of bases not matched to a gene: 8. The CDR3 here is CAISEVRAGAAYEQYL. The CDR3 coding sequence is TGTGCCATCAGTGAGGTTCGAGCGGGGGCCGCCTACGAGCAGTACCTC.

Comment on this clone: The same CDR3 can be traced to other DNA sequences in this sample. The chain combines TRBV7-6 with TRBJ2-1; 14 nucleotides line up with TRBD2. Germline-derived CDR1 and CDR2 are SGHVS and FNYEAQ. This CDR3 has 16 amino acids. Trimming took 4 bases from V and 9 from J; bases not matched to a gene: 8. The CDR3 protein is CASSWDGLAGGGEQFF. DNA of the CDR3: TGTGCCAGCAGCTGGGATGGACTAGCGGGGGGTGGTGAGCAGTTCTTC.

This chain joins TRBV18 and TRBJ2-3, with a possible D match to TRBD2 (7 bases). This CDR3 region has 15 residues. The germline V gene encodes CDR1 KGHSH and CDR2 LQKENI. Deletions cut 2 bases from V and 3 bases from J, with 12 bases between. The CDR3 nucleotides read TGTGCCAGCTCACCATACGGGGGGCCTACAGATACGCAGTATTTT. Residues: CASSPYGGPTDTQYF.

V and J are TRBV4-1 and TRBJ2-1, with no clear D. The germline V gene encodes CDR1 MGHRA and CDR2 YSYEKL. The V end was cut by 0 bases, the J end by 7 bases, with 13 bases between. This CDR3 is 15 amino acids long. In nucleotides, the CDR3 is TGCGCCAGCAGCCAAGATATATCGGGCAAGAATGAGCAGTTCTTC. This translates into CASSQDISGKNEQFF.

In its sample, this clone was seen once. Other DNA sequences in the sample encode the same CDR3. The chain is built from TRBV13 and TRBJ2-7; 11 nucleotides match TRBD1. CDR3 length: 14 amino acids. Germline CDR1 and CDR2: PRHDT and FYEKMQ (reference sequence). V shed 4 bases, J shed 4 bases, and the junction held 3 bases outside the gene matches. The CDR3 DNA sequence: TGTGCCAGCAGCTCTGGACAGGGGGCTTACGAGCAGTACTTC. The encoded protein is CASSSGQGAYEQYF.

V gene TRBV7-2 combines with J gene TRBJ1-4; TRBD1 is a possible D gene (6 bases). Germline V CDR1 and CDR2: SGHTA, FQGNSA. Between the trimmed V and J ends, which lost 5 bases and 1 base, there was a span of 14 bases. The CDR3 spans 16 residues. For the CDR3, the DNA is TGTGCCAGCAGCGCAGCGGACAGCCAAACTAATGAAAAACTGTTTTTT. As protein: CASSAADSQTNEKLFF.

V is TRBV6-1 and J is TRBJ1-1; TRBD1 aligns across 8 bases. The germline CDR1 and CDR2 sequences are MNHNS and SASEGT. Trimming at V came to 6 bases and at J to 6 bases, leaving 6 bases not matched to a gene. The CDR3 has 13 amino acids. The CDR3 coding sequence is TGTGCCAGCAGAGAGTTGGACAGGGCTGAAGCTTTCTTT. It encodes CASRELDRAEAFF.

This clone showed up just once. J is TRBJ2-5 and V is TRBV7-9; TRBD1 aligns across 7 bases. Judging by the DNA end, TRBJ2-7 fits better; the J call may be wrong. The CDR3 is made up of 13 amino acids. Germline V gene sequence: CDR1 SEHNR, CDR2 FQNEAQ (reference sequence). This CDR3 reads CASSRDSPYEQYF. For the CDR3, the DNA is TGTGCCAGCAGCCGGGACAGCCCCTACGAGCAGTACTTC.

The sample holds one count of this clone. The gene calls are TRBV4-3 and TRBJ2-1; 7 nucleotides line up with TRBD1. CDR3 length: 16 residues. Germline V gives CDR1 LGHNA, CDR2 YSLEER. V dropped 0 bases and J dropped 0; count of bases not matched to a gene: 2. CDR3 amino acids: CASSQDGTDSYNEQFF. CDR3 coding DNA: TGCGCCAGCAGCCAAGATGGGACAGACTCCTACAATGAGCAGTTCTTC.

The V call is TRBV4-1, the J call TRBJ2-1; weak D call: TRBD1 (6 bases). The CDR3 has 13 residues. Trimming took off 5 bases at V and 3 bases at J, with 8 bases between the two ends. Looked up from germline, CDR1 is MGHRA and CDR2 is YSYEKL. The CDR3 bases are TGCGCCAGCAGCAAGGACAGCTACAATGAGCAGTTCTTC. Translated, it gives CASSKDSYNEQFF.